One and the same sample provided the 14 T cell receptor beta chains below, sequenced in a study of T cell changes during pregnancy in multiple sclerosis. Profiled with immunoSEQ multiplex PCR; TCRdb holds only in-frame clones, not every one. Of over 35,000 clones listed, 80% to 95% are singletons. Here the sequenced sample was CD8+ T cells from peripheral blood mononuclear cells, taken in the first trimester of pregnancy. The receptor set was obtained from a female donor with multiple sclerosis, enrolled in a pregnancy study.

The chain recombines TRBV2 with TRBJ2-7; D possibly corresponds to TRBD1 (6 bases). V dropped 7 bases and J dropped 2 bases, with 9 bases sitting between them. Germline-derived CDR1 and CDR2 are SNHLY and FYNNEI. The CDR3 is made up of 12 amino acids. In DNA form, the CDR3 reads TGTGCCAGCATTGGACAGACCTACGAGCAGTACTTC. It specifies CASIGQTYEQYF.

Here the CDR3 DNA reads TGCGCCAGCAGCCAGGGGACTAGCGGGACCTACGAGCAGTACTTC. Translated: CASSQGTSGTYEQYF. This rearrangement joins TRBV4-3 to TRBJ2-7; 13 nucleotides line up with TRBD2. V lost 3 bases and J lost 2; bases outside the gene matches: 1. Germline CDR1 LGHNA, CDR2 YSLEER. This CDR3 spans 15 amino acids.

The chain recombines TRBV2 with TRBJ2-5; 7 bases fit TRBD2. Per germline, CDR1 SNHLY and CDR2 FYNNEI. This CDR3 comprises 13 residues. The junction had 0 bases not matched to a gene; V was cut back by 4 bases and J by 1 base. DNA of the CDR3: TGTGCCAGCAGTGGGGAGGGCCAAGAGACCCAGTACTTC. This gives the protein CASSGEGQETQYF.

V usage is TRBV9 and J usage is TRBJ1-1; no clear D. Germline V lookup: CDR1 SGDLS, CDR2 YYNGEE. The length of the CDR3 is 15 residues. The ends were cut back, 1 base at V and 0 bases at J, with 10 bases in the middle. The CDR3 is CASSVRGGLNTEAFF. DNA of the CDR3: TGTGCCAGCAGCGTACGCGGCGGCCTGAACACTGAAGCTTTCTTT.

J is TRBJ1-1 and V is TRBV5-1, with D unclear. The CDR3 has 15 amino acids. Trimming left V 0 bases short and J 0 bases short, with 9 bases between. The germline gives CDR1 SGHRS, CDR2 YFSETQ. Here the CDR3 DNA reads TGCGCCAGCAGCTTGGGAGAGGCCATGAACACTGAAGCTTTCTTT. This translates into CASSLGEAMNTEAFF.

The V and J genes are TRBV5-1 and TRBJ1-2; D remains unclear. This CDR3 is 15 amino acids long. In germline, CDR1 is SGHRS, CDR2 YFSETQ. With 2 bases removed from V and 4 bases from J, the gap between germline ends came to 15 bases. CDR3: CASSFPAGRSYGYTF. The CDR3 bases are TGCGCCAGCAGCTTCCCGGCGGGCAGATCCTATGGCTACACCTTC.

The chain uses TRBV30 and TRBJ2-3; 9 bases line up with TRBD2. The junction had 2 bases not matched to a gene; V was cut back by 0 bases and J by 7 bases. This CDR3 spans 13 amino acids. Per germline, CDR1 GTSNPN and CDR2 SVGIG (reference sequence). The DNA of the CDR3 is TGTGCCTGGAGTGTTAGCGGGAGCTATACGCAGTATTTT. Its protein product is CAWSVSGSYTQYF. Together with reference TRBV30 and TRBJ2-3, the CDR3 gives the full variable domain: SQTIHQWPATLVQPVGSPLSLECTVEGTSNPNLYWYRQAAGRGLQLLFYSVGIGQISSEVPQNLSASRPQDRQFILSSKKLLLSDSGFYLCAWSVSGSYTQYFGPGTRLTVL.

The chain joins TRBV6-4 to TRBJ2-1; TRBD2 aligns across 9 bases. With 5 bases clipped from V and 2 bases from J, the junction kept 7 bases outside the gene matches. Germline-derived CDR1 and CDR2 are MRHNA and SNTAGT. The CDR3 runs to 16 residues. Here the CDR3 DNA reads TGTGCCAGCAGTCCTCTAGCGGGATCCACCTACAATGAGCAGTTCTTC. It encodes CASSPLAGSTYNEQFF.

V usage is TRBV29-1 and J usage is TRBJ2-1; 8 bases are a match to TRBD1. Germline V gene sequence: CDR1 SQVTM, CDR2 ANQGSEA. The CDR3 has 16 residues. The junction had 15 bases not matched to a gene; V was cut back by 6 bases and J by 5 bases. In DNA form, the CDR3 reads TGCAGCGTCCACGCAGTCGGCAGGGGGCACGACAATGAGCAGTTCTTC. Translated, it gives CSVHAVGRGHDNEQFF.

The V gene is TRBV27, the J gene TRBJ1-5; D uncertain. Deletions cut 6 bases from V and 5 bases from J, with 17 bases between. This CDR3 region has 15 residues. Germline CDR1 reads MNHEY; CDR2 reads SMNVEV (reference sequence). The DNA of the CDR3 is TGTGCCAGCAGACCCTCGACTCTACGGGATCAGCCCCAGCATTTT. Residues: CASRPSTLRDQPQHF.

This chain links TRBV10-2 with TRBJ2-1, with TRBD2 identical over 11 bases. Germline lookup yields CDR1 WSHSY and CDR2 SAAADI. CDR3 length: 16 amino acids. Losses at the gene ends were 6 bases for V and 5 bases for J; bases not matched to a gene: 9. DNA for the CDR3: TGCGCCAGCAGCATCACACGACTAGCGGGAAACAATGAGCAGTTCTTC. Translating gives CASSITRLAGNNEQFF.

This clone was counted between two and nine times. Written as DNA, the CDR3 is TGTGCCAGCAGTTTCCGGGACAGGGAGTTCACTGAAGCTTTCTTT. It translates to CASSFRDREFTEAFF. The chain uses TRBV27 and TRBJ1-1, with 9 bases aligning to TRBD1. The CDR3 has 15 amino acids. Germline V CDR1 and CDR2: MNHEY, SMNVEV (reference sequence). V dropped 3 bases and J dropped 4; count of bases not matched to a gene: 6.

This clone appeared a single time. The chain couples TRBV4-1 to TRBJ2-1, with D perhaps TRBD1 (7 bases). CDR1 and CDR2 from the germline V gene are MGHRA and YSYEKL. V shed 5 bases and J shed 4 bases, with 12 bases lying between them. The CDR3 sequence is 14 residues long. CDR3 coding DNA: TGCGCCAGCAGCGGCGGGACAGAATACAATGAGCAGTTCTTC. Translated, it gives CASSGGTEYNEQFF.

This clone was counted a few times. The rearrangement uses TRBV6-5 and TRBJ1-1, with TRBD1 matching over 9 bases. After removal of 3 bases from V and 1 base from J, the junction contained 3 bases not matched to a gene. This CDR3 contains 15 residues. Germline V gene sequence: CDR1 MNHEY, CDR2 SVGAGI. The CDR3 DNA sequence: TGTGCCAGCAGTTATCCGGGACAGGGGAACACTGAAGCTTTCTTT. This translates into CASSYPGQGNTEAFF.